One sample yielded the 13 T cell receptor beta chains listed below, sequenced in a study of blood T cell repertoires in COVID-19. The repertoire was sequenced with immunoSEQ multiplex PCR; TCRdb's copy has only in-frame clones and lacks some. The data hold some 58,000 clones, with 80% to 90% observed a single time. The material sequenced was peripheral blood. The receptors stem from a man in his forties with acute or convalescent COVID-19.

This clone came up once. The chain employs TRBV4-1 and TRBJ2-7; 9 positions match TRBD1. The germline gives CDR1 MGHRA, CDR2 YSYEKL. V lost 0 bases and J lost 2; bases outside the gene matches: 5. The CDR3 length is 16 residues. In DNA, the CDR3 is TGCGCCAGCAGCCAAGACGGGACAGGGAGAACCTACGAGCAGTACTTC. Its translation: CASSQDGTGRTYEQYF.

The chain has TRBV2 and TRBJ2-3; D gene uncertain. CDR1 and CDR2 from the germline V gene are SNHLY and FYNNEI. Trimming removed 3 bases at V and 6 bases at J, with 10 bases between. The CDR3 has 13 residues. In DNA, the CDR3 is TGTGCCAGCAGTGACCGGGTTTCTGATACGCAGTATTTT. It yields the protein CASSDRVSDTQYF.

The CDR3 protein is CATSDPQGRGTQYF. Written as DNA, the CDR3 is TGTGCCACCAGTGATCCCCAGGGGCGAGGGACCCAGTACTTC. This sequence joins TRBV24-1 and TRBJ2-5; a weak D match, TRBD1 (6 bases). Germline lookup yields CDR1 KGHDR and CDR2 SFDVKD. This CDR3 contains 14 residues. Trimming shortened V by 3 bases and J by 7 bases, and 14 bases separated the two germline ends.

This clone was detected a few times. The CDR3 here is CATSTRLTGAYNEQFF. The CDR3 DNA is TGTGCCACGAGTACACGACTGACGGGGGCCTACAATGAGCAGTTCTTC. The chain carries TRBV24-1 and TRBJ2-1, with a tentative D call TRBD2 (6 bases). There are 16 residues in the CDR3. Trimming shortened V by 10 bases and J by 2 bases, and 20 bases separated the two germline ends. Germline V gene lookup returns CDR1 KGHDR and CDR2 SFDVKD.

The chain employs TRBV29-1 and TRBJ2-3; tentatively, D is TRBD2 (5 bases). CDR1 is SQVTM and CDR2 is ANQGSEA in the germline V gene. The CDR3 spans 18 residues. The V gene lost 6 bases and the J gene lost 6 bases, with 31 bases spanning the gap. CDR3 sequence: CSVQPLRYSDTLRDTQYF. DNA of the CDR3: TGCAGCGTCCAGCCCCTACGTTATAGCGATACCCTCAGGGATACGCAGTATTTT.

This clone is a singleton in its sample. This chain links TRBV11-1 with TRBJ1-1; 7 bases are a match to TRBD1. V lost 7 bases and J lost 5; bases outside the gene matches: 13. The CDR3 sequence is 15 residues long. Germline values: CDR1 SGHAT, CDR2 FQDESV (reference sequence). The CDR3 DNA sequence: TGTGCCAGCAACCCAGACAGGGAAGTATGGACTGAAGCTTTCTTT. Translating gives CASNPDREVWTEAFF.

The count of this clone is one. V gene TRBV5-6 combines with J gene TRBJ2-5, with TRBD1 identical over 7 bases. Trimming cost V 2 bases and J 1 base; bases outside gene matches: 8. Germline CDR1 is SGHDT and CDR2 is YYEEEE. The CDR3 has 16 residues. DNA for the CDR3: TGTGCCAGCAGCTTCCTCGGGACAGCCGGCCAAGAGACCCAGTACTTC. Encoded protein: CASSFLGTAGQETQYF.

The chain couples TRBV7-6 to TRBJ2-7; TRBD2 agrees at 9 bases. The CDR3 is 16 residues long. J gave up 2 bases and V 7 bases, and 12 bases lay outside the gene matches. Germline V gene sequence: CDR1 SGHVS, CDR2 FNYEAQ. The CDR3 reads CASTLGGAGGAYEQYF. In DNA, the CDR3 is TGTGCCAGCACCCTCGGGGGAGCGGGGGGCGCCTACGAGCAGTACTTC.

The chain carries TRBV10-2 and TRBJ1-4; no clear D. The germline V gene encodes CDR1 WSHSY and CDR2 SAAADI. The CDR3 loop spans 14 amino acids. Trimming cost V 3 bases and J 2 bases, with 7 bases left between them. CDR3 DNA sequence: TGCGCCAGCAGTGAAAGGAGGACTAATGAAAAACTGTTTTTT. This codes for CASSERRTNEKLFF.

This chain joins TRBV6-5 and TRBJ1-2; TRBD1 agrees at 7 bases. The CDR3 runs to 13 residues. Losses at the gene ends were 5 bases for V and 2 bases for J; bases not matched to a gene: 2. The germline CDR1 and CDR2 sequences are MNHEY and SVGAGI. CDR3 sequence reads: CASSLTGNYGYTF. The DNA of the CDR3 is TGTGCCAGCAGTCTGACAGGGAACTATGGCTACACCTTC.

The count of this clone is one. This chain joins TRBV5-4 and TRBJ2-2; 10 nucleotides align to TRBD1. The CDR3 has 15 residues. The junction had 8 bases not matched to a gene; V was cut back by 4 bases and J by 8 bases. The germline gives CDR1 SGHNT, CDR2 YYREEE (reference sequence). The CDR3 bases are TGTGCCAGCAGCGAGGGACAGGGGCGCACAGGGGAGCTGTTTTTT. It translates to CASSEGQGRTGELFF.

The chain employs TRBV10-3 and TRBJ1-5; the D gene is possibly TRBD1 (5 bases). Trimming removed 4 bases at V and 0 bases at J, with 10 bases between. Looked up from germline, CDR1 is ENHRY and CDR2 is SYGVKD. The CDR3 has 15 amino acids. The CDR3 loop reads CAISAEGNSNQPQHF. Here the CDR3 DNA reads TGTGCCATCAGTGCGGAGGGGAATAGCAATCAGCCCCAGCATTTT.

The V and J genes are TRBV4-1 and TRBJ1-6; D perhaps matches TRBD1 (6 bases). This CDR3 has 17 amino acids. Trimming removed 2 bases from V and 5 bases from J, with 16 bases in between. Germline CDR1 is MGHRA and CDR2 is YSYEKL. CDR3 loop: CASSQRAGAYDNSPLHF. CDR3 nucleotide sequence: TGCGCCAGCAGCCAAAGGGCAGGGGCATACGATAATTCACCCCTCCACTTT.